The 8 T cell receptor beta chains below all came from one sample that was sequenced in a study of beta chain features in type 1 diabetes. Whole-study results and caveats: Among patients with Type 1 diabetes, TCRB CDR3s were moderately but significantly shorter in every one of the four CD4+ subsets.

Sequenced material consisted of expressed TCRB transcripts (all of the isolated RNA was reverse transcribed). Some clones are missing from TCRdb's copy, which holds only in-frame ones; the method was immunoSEQ multiplex PCR. The table has about 740,000 clones, roughly an eighth seen once. Their recognized antigens are unknown. Sequenced input: naive CD4+ T cells from blood. Receptor source: a man between 18 and 35 years old with type 1 diabetes.

In its sample, this clone was seen a few times. The V call is TRBV7-3, the J call TRBJ2-7, with D unclear. Trimming pared 5 bases from V and 6 bases from J, leaving 20 bases between. This CDR3 is 15 amino acids long. Germline loops: CDR1 SGHTA, CDR2 FQGTGA. The CDR3 region is CASSPTKEQTREQYF. The CDR3 DNA sequence: TGTGCCAGCAGCCCAACGAAGGAACAGACTCGCGAGCAGTACTTC.

This clone was observed a handful of times. The chain couples TRBV7-9 to TRBJ1-3, with D possibly being TRBD1 (6 bases). This CDR3 spans 16 amino acids. Germline V lookup: CDR1 SEHNR, CDR2 FQNEAQ (reference sequence). Trimming removed 5 bases from V and 0 bases from J, with 14 bases in between. The CDR3 loop reads CASSPRQAASGNTIYF. Here the CDR3 DNA reads TGTGCCAGCAGCCCAAGACAGGCGGCCTCTGGAAACACCATATATTTT.

This clone appeared a few times. The chain combines TRBV29-1 with TRBJ2-3, with D tentatively TRBD1 or TRBD2 (5 bases each). Trimming shortened V by 3 bases and J by 1 base, and 17 bases separated the two germline ends. This CDR3 has 16 amino acids. Germline values: CDR1 SQVTM, CDR2 ANQGSEA. CDR3 loop: CSVERDATAGTDTQYF. CDR3 DNA: TGCAGCGTTGAGAGGGACGCGACGGCAGGCACAGATACGCAGTATTTT.

V gene TRBV7-9 combines with J gene TRBJ2-1, with D unresolved. Germline V gene sequence: CDR1 SEHNR, CDR2 FQNEAQ (reference sequence). The V end lost 1 base, the J end lost 0 bases, and 4 bases lay between the germline ends. This CDR3 is built from 14 residues. CDR3 in amino acids: CASSLDSSYNEQFF. In DNA form, the CDR3 reads TGTGCCAGCAGCTTAGACAGCTCCTACAATGAGCAGTTCTTC.

The chain has TRBV5-6 and TRBJ1-2; possibly TRBD1 for D (5 bases). Germline-derived CDR1 and CDR2 are SGHDT and YYEEEE. This CDR3 has 14 amino acids. The V end lost 1 base, the J end lost 3 bases, and 10 bases lay between the germline ends. The CDR3 DNA sequence: TGTGCCAGCAGCTTGAAAGGGGAGGACTATGGCTACACCTTC. Translating gives CASSLKGEDYGYTF.

The rearrangement links TRBV4-1 to TRBJ2-5; D ambiguous. Trimming pared 0 bases from V and 7 bases from J, leaving 9 bases between. The CDR3 is 13 residues long. The germline gives CDR1 MGHRA, CDR2 YSYEKL. CDR3 sequence: CASSQESGATQYF. The CDR3, as DNA: TGCGCCAGCAGCCAAGAGTCAGGAGCGACCCAGTACTTC.

The chain links TRBV2 to TRBJ1-5, with D possibly being TRBD1 (5 bases). Germline CDR1 SNHLY, CDR2 FYNNEI. This CDR3 has 15 amino acids. Trimming took 7 bases from V and 4 from J, leaving 17 bases between them. The CDR3 sequence is CASTLGESGNQPQHF. DNA for the CDR3: TGTGCCAGCACCCTAGGGGAGTCAGGGAATCAGCCCCAGCATTTT.

This clone has a handful of counts. This rearrangement joins TRBV10-3 to TRBJ1-2, with TRBD1 matching over 7 bases. The germline CDR1 and CDR2 sequences are ENHRY and SYGVKD. V dropped 5 bases and J dropped 8; count of bases not matched to a gene: 11. The CDR3 is 14 residues long. The CDR3 sequence: CAISLNRDSDGYTF. DNA for the CDR3: TGTGCCATCAGTTTAAACCGGGACAGCGACGGCTACACCTTC.